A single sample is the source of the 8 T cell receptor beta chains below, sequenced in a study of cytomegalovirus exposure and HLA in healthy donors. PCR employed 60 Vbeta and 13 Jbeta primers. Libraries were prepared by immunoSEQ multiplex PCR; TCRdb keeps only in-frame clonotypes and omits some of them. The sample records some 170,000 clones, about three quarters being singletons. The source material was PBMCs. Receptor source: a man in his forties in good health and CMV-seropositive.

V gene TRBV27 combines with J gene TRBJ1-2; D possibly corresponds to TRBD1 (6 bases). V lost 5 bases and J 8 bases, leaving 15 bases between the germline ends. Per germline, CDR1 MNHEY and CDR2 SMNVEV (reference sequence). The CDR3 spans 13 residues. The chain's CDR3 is CASSPYRERGYTF. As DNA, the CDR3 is TGTGCCAGCAGTCCGTACAGGGAGCGCGGCTACACCTTC.

For the CDR3, the DNA is TGCAGCGTTGAAGCTATGGGGAGAACCCAGTTCTTC. Translating gives CSVEAMGRTQFF. The chain joins TRBV29-1 to TRBJ2-1, with TRBD2 as a possible D gene (5 bases). CDR1 SQVTM and CDR2 ANQGSEA come from the germline V gene. This CDR3 has 12 residues. Trimming removed 1 base at V and 13 bases at J, with 14 bases between.

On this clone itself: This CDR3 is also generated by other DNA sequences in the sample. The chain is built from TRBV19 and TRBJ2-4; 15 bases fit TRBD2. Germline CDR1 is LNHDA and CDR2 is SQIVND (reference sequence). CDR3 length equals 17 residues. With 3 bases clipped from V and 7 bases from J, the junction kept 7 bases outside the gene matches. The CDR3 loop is CASSIPGLAGGPNIQYF. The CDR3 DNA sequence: TGTGCCAGTAGTATCCCCGGACTAGCGGGAGGGCCGAACATTCAGTACTTC. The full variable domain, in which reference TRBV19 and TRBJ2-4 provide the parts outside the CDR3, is DGGITQSPKYLFRKEGQNVTLSCEQNLNHDAMYWYRQDPGQGLRLIYYSQIVNDFQKGDIAEGYSVSREKKESFPLTVTSAQKNPTAFYLCASSIPGLAGGPNIQYFGAGTRLSVL.

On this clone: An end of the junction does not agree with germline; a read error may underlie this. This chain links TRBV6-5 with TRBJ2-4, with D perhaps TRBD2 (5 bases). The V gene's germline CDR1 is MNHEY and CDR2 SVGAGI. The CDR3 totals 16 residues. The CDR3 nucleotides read TGTGCCAGCAGTTACTCGCATACCCTAGCCAAAAACAGTCAGTACTTC. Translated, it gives CASSYSHTLAKNSQYF.

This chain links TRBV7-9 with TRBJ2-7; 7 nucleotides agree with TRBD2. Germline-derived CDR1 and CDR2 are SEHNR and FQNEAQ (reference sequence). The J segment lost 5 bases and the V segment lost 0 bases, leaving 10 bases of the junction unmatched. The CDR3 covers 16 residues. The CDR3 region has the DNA TGTGCCAGCAGCTTAGCCCGGGGTGTTGGGAGGGACGAGCAGTACTTC. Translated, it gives CASSLARGVGRDEQYF.

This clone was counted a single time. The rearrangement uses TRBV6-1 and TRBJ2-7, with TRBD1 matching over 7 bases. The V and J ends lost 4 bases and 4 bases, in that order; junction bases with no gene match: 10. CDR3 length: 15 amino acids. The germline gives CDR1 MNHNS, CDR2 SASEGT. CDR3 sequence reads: CASSVTGQTAYEQYF. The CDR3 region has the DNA TGTGCCAGCAGTGTTACGGGACAGACAGCATACGAGCAGTACTTC.

The DNA of the CDR3 is TGTGCCAGCCGGGACACCAAATACAATGAGCAGTTCTTC. Residues: CASRDTKYNEQFF. The V and J genes are TRBV19 and TRBJ2-1; D might be TRBD1 (6 bases). V lost 9 bases and J lost 4, with 13 bases in between. Germline lookup yields CDR1 LNHDA and CDR2 SQIVND (reference sequence). This CDR3 is 13 amino acids long.

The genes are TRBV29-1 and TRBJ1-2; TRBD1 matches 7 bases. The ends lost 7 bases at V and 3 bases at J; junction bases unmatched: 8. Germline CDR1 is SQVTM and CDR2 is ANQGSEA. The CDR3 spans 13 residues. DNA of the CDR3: TGCAGCGCCACCCAGGGGGAGGACTATGGCTACACCTTC. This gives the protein CSATQGEDYGYTF.